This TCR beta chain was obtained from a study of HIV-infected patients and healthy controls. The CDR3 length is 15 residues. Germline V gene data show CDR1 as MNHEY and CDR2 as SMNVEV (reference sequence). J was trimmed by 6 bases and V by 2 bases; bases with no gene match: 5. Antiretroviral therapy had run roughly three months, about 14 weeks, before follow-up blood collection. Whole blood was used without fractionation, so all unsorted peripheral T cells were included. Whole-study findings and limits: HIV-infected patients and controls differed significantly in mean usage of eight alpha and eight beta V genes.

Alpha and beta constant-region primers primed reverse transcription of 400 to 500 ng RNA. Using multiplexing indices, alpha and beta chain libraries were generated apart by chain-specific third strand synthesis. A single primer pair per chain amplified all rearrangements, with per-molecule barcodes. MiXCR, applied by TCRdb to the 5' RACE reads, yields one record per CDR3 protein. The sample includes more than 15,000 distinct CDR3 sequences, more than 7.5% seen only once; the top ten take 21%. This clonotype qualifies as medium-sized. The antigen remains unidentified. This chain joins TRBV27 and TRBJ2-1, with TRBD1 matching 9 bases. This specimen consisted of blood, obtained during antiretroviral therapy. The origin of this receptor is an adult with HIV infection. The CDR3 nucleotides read TGTGCCAGCAGTTTAGGGACAGGGTTGACCAATGAGCAGTTCTTC. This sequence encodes CASSLGTGLTNEQFF.